The 8 T cell receptor beta chains listed next were all sequenced from one sample in a study of blood T cell repertoires in COVID-19. The data were produced by immunoSEQ multiplex PCR, yet TCRdb's version contains in-frame clones alone and is incomplete. This table holds 200,000 to 250,000 clones, around 90% found once. The source material was PBMCs or T cells enriched from blood (not recorded which). All receptors come from a man younger than 40 who had recovered from COVID-19.

This clone was seen once. This chain joins TRBV19 and TRBJ2-6; 7 nucleotides agree with TRBD1. CDR1 and CDR2 from the germline V gene are LNHDA and SQIVND (reference sequence). The junction had 2 bases not matched to a gene; V was cut back by 6 bases and J by 0 bases. CDR3 length: 15 amino acids. CDR3 loop: CASRTGSSGANVLTF. For the CDR3, the DNA is TGTGCCAGTAGGACAGGGTCCTCTGGGGCCAACGTCCTGACTTTC. Full variable domain (outside the CDR3, taken from reference TRBV19 and TRBJ2-6): DGGITQSPKYLFRKEGQNVTLSCEQNLNHDAMYWYRQDPGQGLRLIYYSQIVNDFQKGDIAEGYSVSREKKESFPLTVTSAQKNPTAFYLCASRTGSSGANVLTFGAGSRLTVL.

The rearrangement links TRBV7-9 to TRBJ1-1, with D possibly matching TRBD1 (6 bases). Germline V gene data show CDR1 as SEHNR and CDR2 as FQNEAQ (reference sequence). V was pared by 5 bases and J by 8 bases, with 21 bases between. The CDR3 is 15 residues long. The CDR3 DNA reads TGTGCCAGCAGCAAGCGGGGGACACTAAGTATCGAAGCTTTCTTT. This translates into CASSKRGTLSIEAFF.

This sequence joins TRBV6-5 and TRBJ2-1; D perhaps matches TRBD1 (5 bases). The V end was cut by 7 bases, the J end by 4 bases, with 11 bases between. The CDR3 has 13 residues. Germline values: CDR1 MNHEY, CDR2 SVGAGI. The CDR3 loop is CASTIGAYNEQFF. The CDR3 DNA is TGTGCCAGCACGATTGGGGCTTACAATGAGCAGTTCTTC.

The rearrangement links TRBV27 to TRBJ1-2, with D perhaps TRBD1 (5 bases). This CDR3 is built from 13 residues. Germline loops: CDR1 MNHEY, CDR2 SMNVEV (reference sequence). Deletions cut 3 bases from V and 8 bases from J, with 13 bases between. CDR3 in amino acids: CASSFGYGGGYTF. CDR3 DNA sequence: TGTGCCAGCAGTTTCGGATACGGGGGAGGCTACACCTTC.

This chain joins TRBV2 and TRBJ2-3, with 12 nucleotides matching TRBD2. Looked up from germline, CDR1 is SNHLY and CDR2 is FYNNEI. The CDR3 contains 17 residues. Trimming took 8 bases from V and 7 from J; bases not matched to a gene: 16. CDR3 region: CASRQGMRLAGANTQYF. CDR3 nucleotides: TGTGCCAGCCGACAGGGTATGAGACTAGCGGGAGCAAATACGCAGTATTTT.

The genes are TRBV6-1 and TRBJ1-2; D may be TRBD1 (5 bases). V was pared by 2 bases and J by 4 bases, with 8 bases between. The CDR3 totals 13 residues. The V gene's germline CDR1 is MNHNS and CDR2 SASEGT. This CDR3 is CASSERGFYGYTF. CDR3 nucleotides: TGTGCCAGCAGTGAAAGGGGATTCTATGGCTACACCTTC.

The chain is built from TRBV18 and TRBJ1-5, with TRBD1 matching 12 bases. After removal of 0 bases from V and 1 base from J, the junction contained 4 bases not matched to a gene. Germline V CDR1 and CDR2: KGHSH, LQKENI. The CDR3 sequence is 18 residues long. This CDR3 reads CASSPPGTGGGSNQPQHF. The CDR3 nucleotides are TGTGCCAGCTCACCACCGGGGACAGGGGGCGGGAGCAATCAGCCCCAGCATTTT.

The gene calls are TRBV10-3 and TRBJ2-6; D is possibly TRBD1 (6 bases). Trimming cost V 8 bases and J 0 bases, with 26 bases left between them. Looked up from germline, CDR1 is ENHRY and CDR2 is SYGVKD. The CDR3 has 20 amino acids. CDR3 loop: CAILYARDSRGHSGANVLTF. CDR3 nucleotides: TGTGCCATCCTGTACGCCCGCGATAGCAGGGGACACTCTGGGGCCAACGTCCTGACTTTC.